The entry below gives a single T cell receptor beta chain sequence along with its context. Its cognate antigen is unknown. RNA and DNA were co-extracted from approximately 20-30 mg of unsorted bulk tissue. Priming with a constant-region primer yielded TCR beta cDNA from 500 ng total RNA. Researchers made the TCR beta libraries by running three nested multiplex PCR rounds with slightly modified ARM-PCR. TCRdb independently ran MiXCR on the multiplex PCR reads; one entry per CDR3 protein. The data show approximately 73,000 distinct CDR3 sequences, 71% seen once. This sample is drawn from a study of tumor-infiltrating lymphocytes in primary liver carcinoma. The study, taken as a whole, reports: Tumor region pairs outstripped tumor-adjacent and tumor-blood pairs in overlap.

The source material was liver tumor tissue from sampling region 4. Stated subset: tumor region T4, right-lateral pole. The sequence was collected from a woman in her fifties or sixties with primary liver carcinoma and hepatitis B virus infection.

The chain's CDR3 is CSFSDGGTQYF. CDR3 DNA sequence: TGCAGCTTTTCGGACGGGGGGACCCAGTACTTC. V usage is TRBV29-1 and J usage is TRBJ2-5; TRBD2 might be the D (6 bases). Germline-derived CDR1 and CDR2 are SQVTM and ANQGSEA. Trimming took 8 bases from V and 7 from J, leaving 14 bases between them. The CDR3 is made up of 11 amino acids.